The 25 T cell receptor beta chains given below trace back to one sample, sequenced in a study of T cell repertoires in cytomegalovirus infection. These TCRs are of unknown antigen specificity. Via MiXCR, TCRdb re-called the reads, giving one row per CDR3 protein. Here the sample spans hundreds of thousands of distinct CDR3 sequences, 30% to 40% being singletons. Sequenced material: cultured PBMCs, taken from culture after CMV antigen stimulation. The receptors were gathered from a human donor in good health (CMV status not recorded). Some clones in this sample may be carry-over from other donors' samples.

Written as DNA, the CDR3 is TGTGCCAGCAGCCAATTTAGGGAAATGGGCTCTGGAAACACCATATATTTT. It is translated as CASSQFREMGSGNTIYF. The chain employs TRBV4-2 and TRBJ1-3; D is ambiguous. Germline V lookup: CDR1 LGHNA, CDR2 YNFKEQ. V lost 2 bases and J lost 0, with 14 bases in between. CDR3 length equals 17 residues.

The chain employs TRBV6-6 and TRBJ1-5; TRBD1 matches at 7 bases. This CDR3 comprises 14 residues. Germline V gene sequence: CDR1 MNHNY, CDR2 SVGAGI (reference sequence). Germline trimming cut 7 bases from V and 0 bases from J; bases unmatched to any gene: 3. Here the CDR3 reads CASKGGLSNQPQHF. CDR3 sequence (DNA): TGTGCCAGCAAAGGGGGCCTTAGCAATCAGCCCCAGCATTTT.

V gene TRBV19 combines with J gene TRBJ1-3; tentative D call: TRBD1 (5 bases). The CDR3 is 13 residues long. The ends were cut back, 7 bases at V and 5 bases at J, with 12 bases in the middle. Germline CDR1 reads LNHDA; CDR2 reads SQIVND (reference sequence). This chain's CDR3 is CASTQGNRNTIYF. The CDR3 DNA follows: TGTGCCAGTACCCAGGGTAATCGAAACACCATATATTTT.

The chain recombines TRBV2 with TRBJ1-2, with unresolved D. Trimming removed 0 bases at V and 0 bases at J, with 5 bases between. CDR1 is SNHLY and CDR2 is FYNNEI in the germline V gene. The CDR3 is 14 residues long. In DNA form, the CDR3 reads TGTGCCAGCAGTGAAGCGGCGTCTAACTATGGCTACACCTTC. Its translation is CASSEAASNYGYTF.

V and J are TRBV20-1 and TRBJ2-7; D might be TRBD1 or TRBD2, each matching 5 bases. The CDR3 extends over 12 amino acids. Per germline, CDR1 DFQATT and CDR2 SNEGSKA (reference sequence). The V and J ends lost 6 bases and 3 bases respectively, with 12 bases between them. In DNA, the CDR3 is TGCAGTGCCCCCGGGGCCAGCTACGAGCAGTACTTC. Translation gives CSAPGASYEQYF.

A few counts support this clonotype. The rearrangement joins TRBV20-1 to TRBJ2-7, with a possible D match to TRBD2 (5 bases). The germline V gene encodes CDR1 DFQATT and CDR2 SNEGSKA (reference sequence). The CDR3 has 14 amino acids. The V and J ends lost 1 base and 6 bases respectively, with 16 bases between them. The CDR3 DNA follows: TGCAGTGCTAGAGCAACCGGACTGGGAAGCGAGCAGTACTTC. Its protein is CSARATGLGSEQYF.

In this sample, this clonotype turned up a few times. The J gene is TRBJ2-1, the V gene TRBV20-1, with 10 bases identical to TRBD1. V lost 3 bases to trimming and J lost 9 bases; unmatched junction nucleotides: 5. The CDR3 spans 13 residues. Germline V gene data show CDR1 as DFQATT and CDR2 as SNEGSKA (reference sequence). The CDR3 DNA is TGCAGTGCTAGGCCGGGACAGGGGCCTGAGCAGTTCTTC. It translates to CSARPGQGPEQFF.

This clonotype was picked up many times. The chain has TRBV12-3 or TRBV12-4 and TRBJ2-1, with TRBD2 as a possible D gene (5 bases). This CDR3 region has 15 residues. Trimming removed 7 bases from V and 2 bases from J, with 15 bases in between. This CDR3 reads CASTLSSGTYNEQFF. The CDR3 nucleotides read TGTGCCAGCACCCTCAGCAGCGGTACCTACAATGAGCAGTTCTTC.

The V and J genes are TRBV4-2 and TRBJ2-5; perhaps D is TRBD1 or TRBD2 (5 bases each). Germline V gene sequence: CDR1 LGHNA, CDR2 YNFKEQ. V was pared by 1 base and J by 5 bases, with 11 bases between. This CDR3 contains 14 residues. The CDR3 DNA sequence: TGTGCCAGCAGCCAAGTTGCCGGGGACGAGACCCAGTACTTC. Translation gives CASSQVAGDETQYF.

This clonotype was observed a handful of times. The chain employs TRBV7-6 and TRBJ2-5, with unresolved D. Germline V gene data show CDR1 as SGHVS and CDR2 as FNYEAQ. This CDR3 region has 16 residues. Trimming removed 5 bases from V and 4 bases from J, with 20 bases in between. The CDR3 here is CASSRADRQVPETQYF. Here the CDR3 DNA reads TGTGCCAGCAGCCGGGCGGATCGGCAGGTACCAGAGACCCAGTACTTC.

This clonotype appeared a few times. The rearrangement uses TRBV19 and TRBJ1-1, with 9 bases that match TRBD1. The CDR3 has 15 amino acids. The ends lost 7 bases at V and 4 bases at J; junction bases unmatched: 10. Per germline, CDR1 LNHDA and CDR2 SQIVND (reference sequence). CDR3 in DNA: TGTGCCAGTACCACGGGACAGGGTGGAATCACTGAAGCTTTCTTT. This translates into CASTTGQGGITEAFF.

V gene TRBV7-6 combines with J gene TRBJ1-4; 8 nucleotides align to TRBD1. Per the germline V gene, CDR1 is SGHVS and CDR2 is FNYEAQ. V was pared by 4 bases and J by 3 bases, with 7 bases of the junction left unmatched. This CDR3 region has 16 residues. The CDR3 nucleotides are TGTGCCAGCAGCTCCAGGGGGCTTGGAGCTAATGAAAAACTGTTTTTT. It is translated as CASSSRGLGANEKLFF.

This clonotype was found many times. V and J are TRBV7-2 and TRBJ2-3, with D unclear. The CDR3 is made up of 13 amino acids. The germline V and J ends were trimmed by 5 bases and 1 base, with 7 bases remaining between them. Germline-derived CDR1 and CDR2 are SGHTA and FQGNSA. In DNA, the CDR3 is TGTGCCAGCAGCGAACTACGCACAGATACGCAGTATTTT. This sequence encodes CASSELRTDTQYF.

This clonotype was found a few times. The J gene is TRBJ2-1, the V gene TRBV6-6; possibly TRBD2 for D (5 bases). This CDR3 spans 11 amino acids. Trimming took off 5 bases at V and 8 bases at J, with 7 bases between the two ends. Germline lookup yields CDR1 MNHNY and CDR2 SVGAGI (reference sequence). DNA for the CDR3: TGTGCCAGCAGTAAACTAGATGAGCAGTTCTTC. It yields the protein CASSKLDEQFF.

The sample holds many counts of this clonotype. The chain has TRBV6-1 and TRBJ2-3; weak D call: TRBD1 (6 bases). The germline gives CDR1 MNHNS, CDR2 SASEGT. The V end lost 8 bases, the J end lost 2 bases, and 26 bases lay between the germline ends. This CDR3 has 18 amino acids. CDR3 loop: CASGKGRGGRPDTDTQYF. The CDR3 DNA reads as TGTGCCAGCGGTAAAGGACGAGGGGGACGGCCCGACACAGATACGCAGTATTTT.

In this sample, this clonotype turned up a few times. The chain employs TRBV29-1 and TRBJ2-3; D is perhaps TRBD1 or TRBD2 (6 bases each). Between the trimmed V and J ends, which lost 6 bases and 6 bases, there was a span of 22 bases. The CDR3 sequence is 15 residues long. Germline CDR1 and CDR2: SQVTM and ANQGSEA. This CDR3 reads CSVPADSTTSDTQYF. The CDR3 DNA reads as TGCAGCGTCCCGGCGGACAGTACCACTAGCGATACGCAGTATTTT.

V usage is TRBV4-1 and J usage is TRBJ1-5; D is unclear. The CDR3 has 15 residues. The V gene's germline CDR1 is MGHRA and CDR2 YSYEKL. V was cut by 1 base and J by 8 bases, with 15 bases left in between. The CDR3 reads CASSQVFGVQEPQHF. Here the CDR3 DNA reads TGCGCCAGCAGCCAAGTTTTCGGGGTCCAGGAGCCCCAGCATTTT.

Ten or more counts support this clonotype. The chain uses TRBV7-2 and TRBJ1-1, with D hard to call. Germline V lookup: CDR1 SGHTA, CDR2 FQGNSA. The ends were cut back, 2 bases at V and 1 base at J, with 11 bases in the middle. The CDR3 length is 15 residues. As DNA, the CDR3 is TGTGCCAGCAGCTTAAGTGGGATAGGGAACACTGAAGCTTTCTTT. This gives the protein CASSLSGIGNTEAFF.

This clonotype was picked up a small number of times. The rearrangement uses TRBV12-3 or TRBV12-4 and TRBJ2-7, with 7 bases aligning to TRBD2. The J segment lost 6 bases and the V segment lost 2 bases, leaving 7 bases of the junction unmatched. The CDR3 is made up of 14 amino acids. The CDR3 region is CASSLRREASEQYF. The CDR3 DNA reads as TGTGCCAGCAGTTTACGTCGGGAGGCATCCGAGCAGTACTTC.

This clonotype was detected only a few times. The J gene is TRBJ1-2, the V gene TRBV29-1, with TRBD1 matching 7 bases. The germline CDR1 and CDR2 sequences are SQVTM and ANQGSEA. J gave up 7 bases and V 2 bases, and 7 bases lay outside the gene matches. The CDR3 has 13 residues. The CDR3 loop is CSVERDRALGYTF. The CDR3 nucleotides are TGCAGCGTTGAAAGGGACAGAGCCCTTGGCTACACCTTC.

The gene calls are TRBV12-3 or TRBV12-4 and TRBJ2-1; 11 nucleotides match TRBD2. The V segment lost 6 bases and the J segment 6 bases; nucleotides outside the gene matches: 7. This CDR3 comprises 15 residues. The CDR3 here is CASRGTSGSSNEQFF. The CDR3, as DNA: TGTGCCAGCAGAGGAACTAGCGGGAGTTCCAATGAGCAGTTCTTC.

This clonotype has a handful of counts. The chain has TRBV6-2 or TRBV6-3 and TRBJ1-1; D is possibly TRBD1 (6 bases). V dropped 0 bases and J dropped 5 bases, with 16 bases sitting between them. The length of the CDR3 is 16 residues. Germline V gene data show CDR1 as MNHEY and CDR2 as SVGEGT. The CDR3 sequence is CASSYSFRGGRTEAFF. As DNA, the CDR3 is TGTGCCAGCAGTTACTCTTTCAGGGGAGGGCGGACTGAAGCTTTCTTT.

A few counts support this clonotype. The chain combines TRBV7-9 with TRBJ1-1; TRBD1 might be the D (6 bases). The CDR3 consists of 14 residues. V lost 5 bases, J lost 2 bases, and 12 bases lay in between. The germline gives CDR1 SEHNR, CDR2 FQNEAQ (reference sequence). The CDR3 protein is CASSPVDRNTEAFF. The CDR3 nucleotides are TGTGCCAGCAGCCCGGTGGACAGAAACACTGAAGCTTTCTTT. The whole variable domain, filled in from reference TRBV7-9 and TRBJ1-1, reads DTGVSQNPRHKITKRGQNVTFRCDPISEHNRLYWYRQTLGQGPEFLTYFQNEAQLEKSRLLSDRFSAERPKGSFSTLEIQRTEQGDSAMYLCASSPVDRNTEAFFGQGTRLTVV.

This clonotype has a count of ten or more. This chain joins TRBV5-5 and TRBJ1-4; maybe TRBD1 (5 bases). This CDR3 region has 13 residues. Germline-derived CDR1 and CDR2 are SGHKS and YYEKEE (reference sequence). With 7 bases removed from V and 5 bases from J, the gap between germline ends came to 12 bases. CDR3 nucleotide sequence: TGTGCCAGCTCAAGGGACGGGAATGAAAAACTGTTTTTT. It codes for CASSRDGNEKLFF.

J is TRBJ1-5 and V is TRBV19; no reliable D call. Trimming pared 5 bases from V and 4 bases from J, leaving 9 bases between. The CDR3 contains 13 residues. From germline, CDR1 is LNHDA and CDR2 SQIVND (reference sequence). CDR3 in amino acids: CASSDQRNQPQHF. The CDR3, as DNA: TGTGCCAGTAGTGACCAACGGAATCAGCCCCAGCATTTT.